One sample yielded the 5 T cell receptor beta chains listed below, sequenced in a study of cytomegalovirus exposure and HLA in healthy donors. Primers: 60 Vbeta forward and 13 Jbeta reverse. Measured with immunoSEQ multiplex PCR; TCRdb has only the in-frame clones, and not every one. The sample holds nearly 110,000 clones, about 80% seen once. Sequencing was carried out using PBMCs. The receptors here all came from a young man in good health and CMV-seropositive.

The chain employs TRBV7-2 and TRBJ2-5; D is perhaps TRBD1 (5 bases). CDR1 is SGHTA and CDR2 is FQGNSA in the germline V gene. Trimming removed 1 base at V and 1 base at J, with 10 bases between. This CDR3 has 15 residues. The CDR3 loop is CASSLGWQGQETQYF. Written as DNA, the CDR3 is TGTGCCAGCAGCTTAGGTTGGCAGGGCCAAGAGACCCAGTACTTC. The variable domain in full, completed from reference TRBV7-2 and TRBJ2-5, reads GAGVSQSPSNKVTEKGKDVELRCDPISGHTALYWYRQSLGQGLEFLIYFQGNSAPDKSGLPSDRFSAERTGGSVSTLTIQRTQQEDSAVYLCASSLGWQGQETQYFGPGTRLLVL.

The V and J genes are TRBV6-1 and TRBJ1-2; 7 bases align to TRBD1. The germline V gene has CDR1 MNHNS and CDR2 SASEGT. The CDR3 runs to 14 residues. V lost 3 bases and J lost 4; bases outside the gene matches: 5. In DNA, the CDR3 is TGTGCCAGCAGTGACGGGACAGCCCTCTATGGCTACACCTTC. Protein: CASSDGTALYGYTF.

V and J are TRBV7-6 and TRBJ1-1, with D possibly being TRBD1 (5 bases). This CDR3 is 14 amino acids long. The germline V and J ends were trimmed by 5 bases and 1 base, with 11 bases remaining between them. In germline, CDR1 is SGHVS, CDR2 FNYEAQ. The CDR3 nucleotides read TGTGCCAGCAGCCCACTCCAGGGGAACACTGAAGCTTTCTTT. Translation gives CASSPLQGNTEAFF.

The rearrangement uses TRBV10-3 and TRBJ2-5, with 7 bases matching TRBD1. The J call is in doubt because the DNA end fits TRBJ2-7 better. Germline V gene data show CDR1 as ENHRY and CDR2 as SYGVKD. There are 14 residues in the CDR3. The CDR3 DNA sequence: TGTGCCATCACAGGGACAGCAAATTCCTACGAGCAGTACTTC. The encoded protein is CAITGTANSYEQYF.

The rearrangement joins TRBV6-5 to TRBJ2-7; no clear D. Germline CDR1 and CDR2: MNHEY and SVGAGI. The CDR3 contains 14 residues. V lost 0 bases, J lost 3 bases, and 9 bases lay in between. CDR3 protein: CASSYSMTGYEQYF. For the CDR3, the DNA is TGTGCCAGCAGTTACTCGATGACTGGCTACGAGCAGTACTTC.